This T cell receptor (beta chain) emerged from a study of breast tumors, draining lymph nodes, adjacent tissues. In the case of this clonotype: The target antigen is unknown.

Breast cancer patients provided tissue from their axillary draining lymph nodes. General study points: Data only fit, rather than demonstrated, lymph node origin of most tumor T cells. Tumor TCR diversity was below lymph nodes but above nontumor tissue. Tumor and nontumor repertoires were significantly more similar in luminal-like than in basal-like breast cancer.

Using its own MiXCR run on the multiplex PCR reads, TCRdb lists one record per CDR3 protein. The sample carries around 150,000 distinct CDR3 sequences, more than 20% recorded once. Trimming pared 3 bases from V and 5 bases from J, leaving 14 bases between. The length of the CDR3 is 14 residues. Germline V CDR1 and CDR2: GTSNPN, SVGIG (reference sequence). The TCR comes from a female donor with breast cancer. Some clones in this sample may be carry-over from other donors' samples. What was sequenced was axillary lymph node tissue. The chain links TRBV30 to TRBJ1-5; a possible D gene is TRBD1 (5 bases). This CDR3 reads CAWSLGGGDQPQHF. As DNA, the CDR3 is TGTGCCTGGAGCCTCGGGGGGGGGGATCAGCCCCAGCATTTT.